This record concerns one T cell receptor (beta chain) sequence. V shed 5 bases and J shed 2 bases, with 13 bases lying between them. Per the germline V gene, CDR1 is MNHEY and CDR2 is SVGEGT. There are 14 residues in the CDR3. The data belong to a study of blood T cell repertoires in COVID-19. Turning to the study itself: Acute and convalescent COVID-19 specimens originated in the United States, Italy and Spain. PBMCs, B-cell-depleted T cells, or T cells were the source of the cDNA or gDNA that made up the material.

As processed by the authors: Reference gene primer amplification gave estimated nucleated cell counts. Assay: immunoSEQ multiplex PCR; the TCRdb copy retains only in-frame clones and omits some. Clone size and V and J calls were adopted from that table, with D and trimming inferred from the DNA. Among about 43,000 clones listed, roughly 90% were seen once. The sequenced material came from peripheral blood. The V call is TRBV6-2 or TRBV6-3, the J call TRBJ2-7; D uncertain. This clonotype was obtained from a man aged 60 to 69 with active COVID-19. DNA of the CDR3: TGTGCCAGCAGTCGAATCGGGTCTGCCTACGAGCAGTACTTC. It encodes CASSRIGSAYEQYF.